A single sample is the source of the 8 T cell receptor beta chains below, sequenced in a study of Ad26.COV2.S vaccination and SARS-CoV-2 variants. This table comes from immunoSEQ multiplex PCR, and its TCRdb copy is limited to in-frame clones, with some not included. The data contain fewer than 900,000 clones, approximately 88% of them singletons. Treatment defined: around 19 received Ad26.COV2.S at low or high dose, single or two shots; about 5 received placebo; per-sample allocation not given. Samples came from day 63 after the first vaccine or placebo injection. The source was peripheral blood, collected in a trial of Ad26.COV2.S vaccine versus placebo. The receptors originated from a person between 18 and 65 years old who received the Ad26.COV2.S COVID-19 vaccine or a placebo.

The CDR3 coding sequence is TGTGCCAGCAGCCGAACAAACCGATTTGGCAACACTGAAGCTTTCTTT. Amino acids: CASSRTNRFGNTEAFF. This chain uses TRBV9 with TRBJ1-1; D not resolved. This CDR3 region has 16 residues. CDR1 is SGDLS, CDR2 YYNGEE, per germline. The ends were cut back, 4 bases at V and 2 bases at J, with 18 bases in the middle.

This clone is a singleton in its sample. The chain recombines TRBV27 with TRBJ2-2; no reliable D call. Germline lookup yields CDR1 MNHEY and CDR2 SMNVEV (reference sequence). Trimming removed 5 bases from V and 6 bases from J, with 16 bases in between. The CDR3 contains 15 residues. CDR3: CASSPRQVLSGELFF. The CDR3 DNA reads as TGTGCCAGCAGTCCCCGCCAGGTTCTTTCCGGGGAGCTGTTTTTT.

The chain carries TRBV15 and TRBJ1-1, with 8 bases fitting TRBD1. Germline V gives CDR1 LNHNV, CDR2 YYDKDF (reference sequence). The CDR3 is 13 amino acids. V shed 5 bases and J 10 bases; nucleotides not matched to a gene: 9. The CDR3 nucleotides read TGTGCCACCAGCGCCGACAGGGGAGGCTTAGCTTTCTTT. Its translation: CATSADRGGLAFF. The full variable domain, in which reference TRBV15 and TRBJ1-1 provide the parts outside the CDR3, is DAMVIQNPRYQVTQFGKPVTLSCSQTLNHNVMYWYQQKSSQAPKLLFHYYDKDFNNEADTPDNFQSRRPNTSFCFLDIRSPGLGDTAMYLCATSADRGGLAFFGQGTRLTVV.

Points on this clone: The identical CDR3 is also encoded by other nucleotide sequences in the sample. The chain joins TRBV5-1 to TRBJ2-5; D is ambiguous. Germline CDR1 reads SGHRS; CDR2 reads YFSETQ. The CDR3 loop spans 11 amino acids. V lost 4 bases and J lost 4, with 5 bases in between. The CDR3 DNA sequence: TGCGCCAGCAGCCCCGGAGAGACCCAGTACTTC. It yields the protein CASSPGETQYF.

The sample holds a few counts of this clone. The gene calls are TRBV10-1 and TRBJ2-7; TRBD2 aligns across 12 bases. After removal of 6 bases from V and 5 bases from J, the junction contained 11 bases not matched to a gene. CDR1 and CDR2 from the germline V gene are WNHNN and SYGVQD (reference sequence). This CDR3 has 16 amino acids. CDR3 nucleotides: TGCGCCAGCAGCCCCGGTCTAGCGGGAGGGATTAACGAGCAGTACTTC. Translated: CASSPGLAGGINEQYF.

The rearrangement uses TRBV18 and TRBJ2-2, with 8 bases aligning to TRBD2. The CDR3 contains 15 residues. The V and J ends lost 0 bases and 6 bases, in that order; junction bases with no gene match: 3. Per the germline V gene, CDR1 is KGHSH and CDR2 is LQKENI. The chain's CDR3 is CASSPPNGRAGELFF. DNA for the CDR3: TGTGCCAGCTCACCACCGAACGGGAGGGCCGGGGAGCTGTTTTTT.

This chain uses TRBV19 with TRBJ1-1; D gene uncertain. Trimming stripped 0 bases from V and 13 bases from J, with 12 bases between. Germline V CDR1 and CDR2: LNHDA, SQIVND (reference sequence). CDR3 length equals 12 residues. The CDR3 sequence is CASSIEPGIIFF. For the CDR3, the DNA is TGTGCCAGTAGTATAGAACCCGGTATAATTTTCTTT.

This clone has only a few counts. The chain links TRBV3-1 (or the pseudogene TRBV3-2) to TRBJ2-7, with D tentatively TRBD1 or TRBD2 (5 bases each). CDR1 is LGHDT and CDR2 is YNNKEL in the germline V gene (reference sequence). V gave up 4 bases and J gave up 3 bases, with 16 bases separating them. The CDR3 totals 15 residues. CDR3 DNA sequence: TGTGCCAGCAGCCCTTCCCACCGGGACGGCTACGAGCAGTACTTC. Encoded protein: CASSPSHRDGYEQYF.